Each of the 6 T cell receptor beta chains below was sequenced from the same sample in a study of T cell responses to AZD1222 COVID-19 vaccine. Generated by immunoSEQ multiplex PCR, the TCRdb table keeps only in-frame clones and is missing some. The sample has about 150,000 clones, about 87% seen once. This specimen consisted of peripheral blood, obtained on day 0 of AZD1222 vaccination. The receptor set was obtained from an adult in good health.

The chain employs TRBV28 and TRBJ1-5; TRBD1 agrees at 7 bases. CDR1 and CDR2 from the germline V gene are MDHEN and SYDVKM. This CDR3 has 15 amino acids. V gave up 2 bases and J gave up 11 bases; unmatched junction bases: 12. This CDR3 reads CASSLGGTAASSQHF. CDR3 nucleotides: TGTGCCAGCAGTTTAGGAGGGACAGCCGCCTCGTCCCAGCATTTT.

The chain has TRBV7-2 and TRBJ2-2; 8 bases are a match to TRBD2. This CDR3 comprises 16 residues. J gave up 4 bases and V 2 bases, and 6 bases lay outside the gene matches. Germline-derived CDR1 and CDR2 are SGHTA and FQGNSA. The CDR3: CASSLRASGGTGELFF. DNA of the CDR3: TGTGCCAGCAGCTTAAGGGCCAGCGGGGGCACCGGGGAGCTGTTTTTT.

The chain combines TRBV18 with TRBJ1-2; D is unresolved. This CDR3 contains 12 residues. Germline assignment: CDR1 KGHSH and CDR2 LQKENI. Trimming stripped 1 base from V and 6 bases from J, with 6 bases between. CDR3 amino acids: CASSPRLDGYTF. DNA for the CDR3: TGTGCCAGCTCACCACGACTGGATGGCTACACCTTC.

The rearrangement links TRBV6-5 to TRBJ1-1; possible D gene TRBD1, 6 bases. Looked up from germline, CDR1 is MNHEY and CDR2 is SVGAGI. V was cut by 6 bases and J by 0 bases, with 11 bases left in between. The CDR3 has 14 residues. CDR3 bases: TGTGCCAGCAGGGACAGCCACATGAACACTGAAGCTTTCTTT. It codes for CASRDSHMNTEAFF.

V is TRBV19 and J is TRBJ1-2; 7 nucleotides align to TRBD1. The CDR3 runs 12 residues. CDR1 LNHDA and CDR2 SQIVND come from the germline V gene (reference sequence). After removal of 5 bases from V and 10 bases from J, the junction contained 7 bases not matched to a gene. CDR3 in DNA: TGTGCCAGTAGTTTTGAGGGGGCAACCTACACCTTC. It specifies CASSFEGATYTF.

The J gene is TRBJ1-3, the V gene TRBV19; 7 bases line up with TRBD1. The CDR3 totals 15 residues. CDR1 LNHDA and CDR2 SQIVND come from the germline V gene (reference sequence). V was pared by 10 bases and J by 1 base, with 10 bases of the junction left unmatched. The CDR3 loop is CATHWTGPSGNTIYF. CDR3 nucleotide sequence: TGTGCCACCCACTGGACAGGTCCTTCTGGAAACACCATATATTTT.